This T cell receptor (beta chain) was retrieved from a study of blood T cell repertoires in COVID-19 (dated by TCRdb to the early 2020s). Turning to the overall study: Samples from collaborators originated in the United States, Italy and Spain and spanned both the acute and convalescent phases of COVID-19. The prospective study material was composed of cDNA or gDNA derived from T cells, B-cell-depleted T cells, or PBMCs. Subjects who had been exposed to COVID-19, were actively infected with it, or had recovered from it provided the deeply sampled blood TCRbeta repertoires that made up the dataset. The repertoires were made available in a free public database intended to serve as a resource for research on the immune response to SARS-CoV-2. Samples were obtained from the ongoing ImmuneRACE study (first 160 participants) and from over 1,000 subjects provided by 6 global collaborators. The sample metadata nearly always contained a de-identified subject ID, COVID-19 status, age in years and sex. HLA class I and class II types, where available, came from metadata supplied by the sample provider rather than from assay-based typing.

What the research found in general, with its limitations: The amount of clinical and demographic metadata varied by source and participant and was provided uncurated.

A remark on this clone: It has no known antigen specificity. No base quality information exists; no much larger clone differs at one position.

Participants in the prospective study were enrolled through a virtual design, were aged 18 to 89 years, and lived in approximately 25 United States geographic areas. Cohort assignment in the prospective study relied on participant-reported clinical history from a screening survey and a study questionnaire. For ImmuneRACE Cohort 3, a participant was defined as recovered based on two consecutive negative NP/OP PCR tests, clearance by a healthcare professional, or resolution of symptoms. Mobile phlebotomists in the prospective study collected whole blood, serum and a nasopharyngeal or oropharyngeal swab from every participant. Participants in the prospective study had the option to provide additional blood draws and questionnaires over an approximately 2-month period. Blood samples from the prospective study were shipped frozen or at room temperature prior to DNA extraction. TCRbeta CDR3 regions were amplified from genomic DNA by means of the immunoSEQ Assay, a bias-controlled multiplex PCR. The study's processing was this. The number of nucleated cells in each sample was estimated from the amplification of reference gene primers within the assay. To quantify the absolute abundance of each unique TCRbeta CDR3 rearrangement, sequence reads were collapsed and filtered. For each sample, productive Simpson clonality was calculated as the square root of Simpson's diversity index across productive rearrangements. The source is immuneACCESS, and TCRdb retained only in-frame sequences with V and J called. Part of the clones is not carried over; for the studies checked, unresolved V genes explain less than half of this, and the remainder is unexplained. V, J and clone size were drawn from that table, and D and trimming were deduced from the DNA. The sample table holds fewer than 450,000 clones, of which less than 95% were seen once. The ten largest account for roughly 0.66% of the sample.

After removal of 5 bases from V and 6 bases from J, the junction retains 6 bases not matched to a gene. CDR1 and CDR2 are drawn from the germline V gene: SNHLY, FYNNEI. Counted from cysteine to phenylalanine, this CDR3 has 15 amino acids. Only the CDR3 part of the read is kept: 45 bases, read in frame from the first base. Sequenced material: PBMCs or T cells enriched from blood (not recorded which). The clonotype was recovered from a man younger than 35 who had recovered from COVID-19. The V and J genes are TRBV2 and TRBJ2-1, with 11 junctional bases fitting TRBD2. The CDR3 has the sequence CASSSIAGGLNEQFF. The DNA reads as follows: TGTGCCAGCAGTTCTATAGCGGGGGGGCTCAATGAGCAGTTCTTC.